The T cell receptor (beta chain) under discussion was sequenced for a study of blood T cell repertoires in COVID-19. At the level of the study: Specimens from acute and convalescent COVID-19 originated in the United States, Italy and Spain. PBMCs, B-cell-depleted T cells, or T cells were the source of the cDNA or gDNA that made up the material.

This CDR3 is 14 amino acids long. Germline V gene lookup returns CDR1 MGHDK and CDR2 SYGVNS. The V gene lost 6 bases and the J gene lost 3 bases, with 14 bases spanning the gap. Authors' data handling: Researchers report that nucleated cell counts were estimated from reference gene primer amplification. The method was immunoSEQ multiplex PCR; TCRdb's version includes in-frame clones alone and lacks a portion of them. That table furnishes V, J and clone size, whereas the DNA furnished D and trimming. The sample includes some 300,000 clones, around 84% of them seen just once. The specimen was peripheral blood. The genes are TRBV25-1 and TRBJ2-5, with D possibly matching TRBD1 (5 bases). This TCR derives from a man aged 65-85 years with acute or convalescent COVID-19. CDR3 region: CASSDTRREETQYF. The CDR3 coding sequence is TGTGCCAGCAGCGATACCCGCAGGGAAGAGACCCAGTACTTC.